Listed here are 30 T cell receptor beta chains from one sample, sequenced in a study of CD8 T cells in Susac syndrome. A quantity of about 0.5 to 1 ug RNA underwent reverse transcription using random hexamers. In TCRdb, the immunoSEQ multiplex PCR reads were re-called with MiXCR into one record per CDR3 protein. The repertoire has over 350,000 distinct CDR3 sequences, about 85% of them found once; the top ten carry about 0.12%. The material sequenced was CD8+ T cells from PBMCs. Receptors originate from a human donor with multiple sclerosis.

The chain has TRBV27 and TRBJ2-1; 12 bases map to TRBD1. The CDR3 has 16 residues. V lost 0 bases, J lost 9 bases, and 6 bases stayed unmatched. The germline gives CDR1 MNHEY, CDR2 SMNVEV (reference sequence). The CDR3 loop is CASSLSGQGARGEQFF. The DNA for the CDR3 is TGTGCCAGCAGTTTATCGGGACAGGGGGCGCGGGGTGAGCAGTTCTTC.

CDR3 in amino acids: CSVDPGVSSYNEQFF. In nucleotides, the CDR3 is TGCAGCGTTGATCCCGGGGTTAGCTCCTACAATGAGCAGTTCTTC. The rearrangement uses TRBV29-1 and TRBJ2-1, with D possibly matching TRBD2 (5 bases). Germline lookup yields CDR1 SQVTM and CDR2 ANQGSEA. V was shortened by 3 bases and J by 0 bases, with 12 bases between the two germline ends. This CDR3 is built from 15 residues.

The chain has TRBV20-1 and TRBJ2-3, with D maybe TRBD2 (6 bases). This CDR3 is 15 amino acids long. Germline-derived CDR1 and CDR2 are DFQATT and SNEGSKA (reference sequence). Trimming cost V 6 bases and J 1 base, with 17 bases left between them. The CDR3 sequence: CSAWGVPPGTDTQYF. As DNA, the CDR3 is TGCAGTGCATGGGGGGTCCCGCCGGGCACAGATACGCAGTATTTT.

The chain is built from TRBV21-1 and TRBJ1-5; the table's D call of TRBD1 was not tested on the DNA. TRBV21-1 is deemed a pseudogene. The CDR3 runs to 20 residues. CDR3 amino acids: CASSKGDSLTPLYSNQPQHF. The CDR3 region has the DNA TGTGCCAGCAGCAAAGGGGACAGCTTAACGCCGCTATATAGCAATCAGCCCCAGCATTTT.

This sequence joins TRBV25-1 and TRBJ2-1; the D is unclear. V was pared by 4 bases and J by 6 bases, with 7 bases between. The germline V gene has CDR1 MGHDK and CDR2 SYGVNS. This CDR3 comprises 12 residues. CDR3: CASSGHFNEQFF. The CDR3 DNA reads TGTGCCAGCAGTGGGCATTTCAATGAGCAGTTCTTC.

The rearrangement joins TRBV7-6 to TRBJ2-3, with 14 bases identical to TRBD2. V was pared by 6 bases and J by 0 bases, with 8 bases of the junction left unmatched. The germline CDR1 and CDR2 sequences are SGHVS and FNYEAQ. The CDR3 is made up of 18 amino acids. The CDR3 protein is CASRPGLAGASSTDTQYF. CDR3 nucleotide sequence: TGTGCCAGCAGACCGGGACTAGCGGGGGCGAGTAGCACAGATACGCAGTATTTT.

As for this clonotype: Germline and junction disagree at one end, which may indicate a read error. The CDR3: CAGSQAFLDEQFF. In DNA, the CDR3 is TGCGCCGGCAGCCAAGCCTTCCTGGATGAGCAGTTCTTC. This rearrangement joins TRBV4-1 to TRBJ2-1; no reliable D call. Germline assignment: CDR1 MGHRA and CDR2 YSYEKL. The CDR3 has 13 amino acids.

This clonotype was recorded once. The V call is TRBV7-9, the J call TRBJ2-7, with 8 positions matching TRBD2. CDR1 and CDR2 from the germline V gene are SEHNR and FQNEAQ (reference sequence). The junction had 3 bases not matched to a gene; V was cut back by 2 bases and J by 3 bases. The CDR3 sequence is 14 residues long. CDR3 sequence (DNA): TGTGCCAGCAGCTTAACAACTAGCGGCTACGAGCAGTACTTC. This codes for CASSLTTSGYEQYF.

This clonotype showed up just once. The rearrangement links TRBV12-3 or TRBV12-4 to TRBJ1-1; tentative D call: TRBD1 (5 bases). Trimming stripped 8 bases from V and 6 bases from J, with 19 bases between. The CDR3 totals 14 residues. As DNA, the CDR3 is TGTGCCAGCTCACTAATCCCGGGGGGGGCTGAAGCTTTCTTT. Translating gives CASSLIPGGAEAFF.

The chain is built from TRBV4-1 and TRBJ2-1; D is perhaps TRBD1 (5 bases). This CDR3 has 16 amino acids. Trimming cost V 0 bases and J 5 bases, with 14 bases left between them. Germline assignment: CDR1 MGHRA and CDR2 YSYEKL. The CDR3 reads CASSQELRQLNNEQFF. The CDR3 nucleotides are TGCGCCAGCAGCCAAGAATTACGACAGCTTAACAATGAGCAGTTCTTC.

A few counts support this clonotype. The chain couples TRBV5-4 to TRBJ2-2, with D perhaps assigned TRBD1 or TRBD2 (6 bases each). Germline CDR1 is SGHNT and CDR2 is YYREEE (reference sequence). The CDR3 has 15 residues. The V end lost 2 bases, the J end lost 0 bases, and 8 bases lay between the germline ends. In nucleotides, the CDR3 is TGTGCCAGCAGCTTAGGGGGGACGAACACCGGGGAGCTGTTTTTT. It yields the protein CASSLGGTNTGELFF.

The chain links TRBV7-2 to TRBJ1-2; 8 nucleotides match TRBD1. Germline V gives CDR1 SGHTA, CDR2 FQGNSA. The V and J ends lost 5 bases and 1 base, in that order; junction bases with no gene match: 12. The length of the CDR3 is 17 residues. The DNA for the CDR3 is TGTGCCAGCAGCCTCAGGATAGGACAGGGACTTAACTATGGCTACACCTTC. As protein: CASSLRIGQGLNYGYTF.

The table lists this clonotype with a few counts. The chain is built from TRBV30 and TRBJ2-3; the D gene is possibly TRBD1 (7 bases). The V end was cut by 5 bases, the J end by 4 bases, with 16 bases between. Germline CDR1 and CDR2: GTSNPN and SVGIG (reference sequence). The CDR3 runs to 14 residues. CDR3 nucleotide sequence: TGTGCCTGGGGCGGGACAGTCCCTCCAGATACGCAGTATTTT. Translation: CAWGGTVPPDTQYF.

In this sample, this clonotype turned up many times. V is TRBV27 and J is TRBJ2-3; D possibly corresponds to TRBD1 (6 bases). The germline gives CDR1 MNHEY, CDR2 SMNVEV (reference sequence). The V and J ends lost 0 bases and 2 bases respectively, with 15 bases between them. This CDR3 comprises 17 residues. Here the CDR3 DNA reads TGTGCCAGCAGTTTATCGTTCGGGCAGGGGCCCACAGATACGCAGTATTTT. Protein: CASSLSFGQGPTDTQYF.

Details on this clonotype: Mismatch with germline at one junction end may stem from a read error. V gene TRBV6-5 combines with J gene TRBJ2-1; tentatively, D is TRBD2 (7 bases). Germline CDR1 MNHEY, CDR2 SVGAGI. The CDR3 totals 14 residues. CDR3 amino acids: CASSGGGPYNEQSF. In DNA, the CDR3 is TGTGCCAGCAGTGGGGGGGGGCCCTACAATGAGCAGTCCTTC.

The chain carries TRBV15 and TRBJ1-2; 7 bases agree with TRBD1. Trimming at V came to 2 bases and at J to 4 bases, leaving 4 bases not matched to a gene. Germline values: CDR1 LNHNV, CDR2 YYDKDF (reference sequence). The CDR3 spans 14 residues. CDR3 residues: CATSRRDSFYGYTF. As DNA, the CDR3 is TGTGCCACCAGCAGACGGGACAGTTTCTATGGCTACACCTTC.

V gene TRBV27 combines with J gene TRBJ1-1, with D hard to call. The CDR3 spans 15 residues. Germline-derived CDR1 and CDR2 are MNHEY and SMNVEV (reference sequence). V was pared by 2 bases and J by 0 bases, with 10 bases between. CDR3 in amino acids: CASSLMGGLNTEAFF. The CDR3 DNA reads as TGTGCCAGCAGTTTAATGGGCGGGCTGAACACTGAAGCTTTCTTT.

The gene calls are TRBV19 and TRBJ2-2, with D uncertain. V lost 6 bases and J lost 3, with 11 bases in between. This CDR3 has 14 amino acids. Per the germline V gene, CDR1 is LNHDA and CDR2 is SQIVND (reference sequence). Here the CDR3 DNA reads TGTGCCAGTAGAACAATTCTGGACACCGGGGAGCTGTTTTTT. Protein: CASRTILDTGELFF.

The rearrangement uses TRBV20-1 and TRBJ2-7; 10 bases are a match to TRBD2. J lost 2 bases, V lost 2 bases, and 6 bases had no gene match. The CDR3 extends over 15 amino acids. CDR1 is DFQATT, CDR2 SNEGSKA, per germline (reference sequence). CDR3 in DNA: TGCAGTGCTAGATTACTAGCGGGGCTTCCCTACGAGCAGTACTTC. It is translated as CSARLLAGLPYEQYF.

This chain uses TRBV12-3 or TRBV12-4 with TRBJ2-7; 14 bases are a match to TRBD2. V lost 3 bases and J lost 2; bases outside the gene matches: 0. CDR3 length: 15 residues. The CDR3 DNA follows: TGTGCCAGCAGTTTGACTAGCGGGAGGGCCTACGAGCAGTACTTC. It translates to CASSLTSGRAYEQYF.

V gene TRBV3-1 combines with J gene TRBJ2-1, with 7 bases that match TRBD2. The J segment lost 8 bases and the V segment lost 2 bases, leaving 15 bases of the junction unmatched. In germline, CDR1 is LGHDT, CDR2 YNNKEL (reference sequence). The CDR3 spans 17 residues. DNA for the CDR3: TGTGCCAGCAGCCAACGGACCGTGGCGGGAGAGGACGATGAGCAGTTCTTC. This encodes CASSQRTVAGEDDEQFF.

This chain links TRBV5-1 with TRBJ2-1; TRBD1 is a possible D gene (5 bases). Germline loops: CDR1 SGHRS, CDR2 YFSETQ. This CDR3 has 17 residues. V was pared by 5 bases and J by 5 bases, with 23 bases between. In nucleotides, the CDR3 is TGCGCCAGCAGGGATGCCTTGGGGCGTGGGTCCGACAATGAGCAGTTCTTC. Amino acid sequence: CASRDALGRGSDNEQFF.

This chain connects TRBV7-9 to TRBJ2-7; D is uncertain. This CDR3 has 15 amino acids. The V end was cut by 3 bases, the J end by 4 bases, with 16 bases between. Germline assignment: CDR1 SEHNR and CDR2 FQNEAQ (reference sequence). This CDR3 is CASSLYRPPKYEQYF. DNA of the CDR3: TGTGCCAGCAGCTTGTACCGGCCTCCCAAATACGAGCAGTACTTC.

The chain employs TRBV27 and TRBJ2-7; the D gene is possibly TRBD2 (5 bases). Per germline, CDR1 MNHEY and CDR2 SMNVEV (reference sequence). The CDR3 spans 14 residues. With 4 bases removed from V and 7 bases from J, the gap between germline ends came to 17 bases. CDR3 DNA: TGTGCCAGCAGTTCCCTCCCCACTACGGGGGAGCAGTACTTC. Encoded protein: CASSSLPTTGEQYF.

The chain employs TRBV5-6 and TRBJ1-2; D is unresolved. Germline CDR1 is SGHDT and CDR2 is YYEEEE. This CDR3 has 16 amino acids. Trimming stripped 0 bases from V and 0 bases from J, with 12 bases between. The CDR3 coding sequence is TGTGCCAGCAGCTTGGATGTGAAGGCCTCTAACTATGGCTACACCTTC. Protein product: CASSLDVKASNYGYTF.

This sequence joins TRBV7-3 and TRBJ2-1; D uncertain. V lost 3 bases to trimming and J lost 8 bases, with 11 bases between them. Germline-derived CDR1 and CDR2 are SGHTA and FQGTGA. CDR3 length: 13 residues. CDR3 nucleotides: TGTGCCAGCAGCTTCGCGATCTCGGATGAGCAGTTCTTC. This gives the protein CASSFAISDEQFF.

The chain couples TRBV19 to TRBJ1-3, with D uncertain. Trimming pared 10 bases from V and 0 bases from J, leaving 13 bases between. The CDR3 sequence is 14 residues long. The germline CDR1 and CDR2 sequences are LNHDA and SQIVND (reference sequence). DNA of the CDR3: TGTGCCACCGAGACTGCCTTCTCTGGAAACACCATATATTTT. It yields the protein CATETAFSGNTIYF.

The chain uses TRBV4-1 and TRBJ1-4; 7 bases agree with TRBD1. Germline V gene lookup returns CDR1 MGHRA and CDR2 YSYEKL. This CDR3 spans 15 amino acids. V trimming: 7 bases; J trimming: 4 bases; junction bases outside the gene matches: 9. Here the CDR3 reads CASTPGQSDNEKLFF. The CDR3 DNA sequence: TGCGCCAGCACCCCGGGACAGAGTGATAATGAAAAACTGTTTTTT.

The rearrangement uses TRBV5-6 and TRBJ1-5, with D tentatively TRBD1 (6 bases). Germline CDR1 reads SGHDT; CDR2 reads YYEEEE. The CDR3 is made up of 13 amino acids. V lost 4 bases, J lost 9 bases, and 14 bases lay in between. The CDR3 DNA reads as TGTGCCAGCAGCATCTCCTCAGGGGTGCCCCAGCATTTT. It is translated as CASSISSGVPQHF.

The chain recombines TRBV27 with TRBJ2-3; the match to TRBD1 covers 9 bases. Germline V gives CDR1 MNHEY, CDR2 SMNVEV (reference sequence). The CDR3 contains 17 residues. J lost 2 bases, V lost 0 bases, and 6 bases had no gene match. This chain's CDR3 is CASSLSGQGRYTDTQYF. The CDR3 nucleotides read TGTGCCAGCAGTTTATCGGGACAGGGCCGGTACACAGATACGCAGTATTTT.